This T cell receptor beta chain was found in a study of early T cells in non-severe SARS-CoV-2 infection. The wider study: Sequencing used unsorted whole-blood bulk RNA, so chains lack pairing. Study outcomes and limitations: There was a bias toward anti-spike CD8 responses in VDJdb matching, which missed private and CD4 specificities.

The V gene's germline CDR1 is MGHRA and CDR2 YSYEKL. This CDR3 spans 15 amino acids. Losses at the gene ends were 1 base for V and 7 bases for J; bases not matched to a gene: 4. Tagging with unique molecular identifiers was applied to individual cDNA molecules. MiXCR, applied by TCRdb to the 5' RACE reads, yields one record per CDR3 protein. Of about 120,000 distinct CDR3 sequences in the sample, 10% to 15% were seen once. This clonotype was seen at least ten times. Its antigen is as yet unknown. The sequence was obtained from an adult who was a healthcare worker with PCR-confirmed SARS-CoV-2 infection or an uninfected control (not recorded which). The sequencing here drew on whole blood, taken at baseline. This chain links TRBV4-1 with TRBJ1-4; 9 nucleotides match TRBD1. The CDR3 loop reads CASSQAGTGSEKLFF. The CDR3 nucleotides read TGCGCCAGCAGCCAAGCCGGGACAGGGTCTGAAAAACTGTTTTTT.